The 21 T cell receptor beta chains given below trace back to one sample, sequenced in a study of CD8+CD57+ T cells in acquired aplastic anemia. The TCR beta profiling, which covered VDJ combination and CDR3 sequence, was carried out using genomic DNA as the template. TCRdb processed the reads anew with MiXCR; each CDR3 protein has one entry. This table holds under 350,000 distinct CDR3 sequences, roughly half found once. Material: sorted CD4+, CD8+, or CD8+CD57+ T cells (not recorded which) from PBMCs. All receptors come from a human donor with severe aplastic anemia or a healthy control (not recorded which).

The gene calls are TRBV5-8 and TRBJ1-1; possible D gene TRBD1, 5 bases. The V end was cut by 4 bases, the J end by 2 bases, with 18 bases between. The CDR3 contains 16 residues. Germline V CDR1 and CDR2: SGHTS, YDEGEE. CDR3 loop: CASSPGRAQGNTEAFF. In DNA form, the CDR3 reads TGTGCCAGCAGCCCCGGCAGGGCCCAGGGAAACACTGAAGCTTTCTTT. The entire variable domain, with the rest obtained from reference TRBV5-8 and TRBJ1-1, is as follows: EAGVTQSPTHLIKTRGQQATLRCSPISGHTSVYWYQQALGLGLQFLLWYDEGEERNRGNFPPRFSGRQFPNYSSELNVNALELEDSALYLCASSPGRAQGNTEAFFGQGTRLTVV.

In this sample, this clonotype turned up a few times. The V and J genes are TRBV19 and TRBJ2-7; D possibly corresponds to TRBD2 (5 bases). This CDR3 spans 14 amino acids. V was clipped by 4 bases and J by 1 base, with 11 bases between them. Germline loops: CDR1 LNHDA, CDR2 SQIVND (reference sequence). DNA of the CDR3: TGTGCCAGTAGTACTCAACGGGGATCCTACGAGCAGTACTTC. Its protein is CASSTQRGSYEQYF.

This clonotype was found a few times. The V gene is TRBV25-1, the J gene TRBJ2-7; unclear D gene. Germline assignment: CDR1 MGHDK and CDR2 SYGVNS. The CDR3 loop spans 14 amino acids. Trimming cost V 4 bases and J 5 bases, with 15 bases left between them. CDR3 DNA: TGTGCCAGCAGTGGCCGACACTCGGGCGACGAGCAGTACTTC. Translated, it gives CASSGRHSGDEQYF.

This clonotype was observed at least ten times. The genes are TRBV7-8 and TRBJ1-4; 11 positions agree with TRBD1. Trimming took 3 bases from V and 1 from J; bases not matched to a gene: 4. Germline assignment: CDR1 SGHVS and CDR2 FQNEAQ. The CDR3 has 17 amino acids. CDR3 residues: CASSFGTGGGTNEKLFF. CDR3 DNA: TGTGCCAGCAGCTTTGGGACAGGGGGAGGAACTAATGAAAAACTGTTTTTT.

Comment on this clonotype: The CDR3 carries no conserved terminal phenylalanine or tryptophan, so it likely arises from a read error. The V gene is TRBV7-4, the J gene TRBJ2-5; D may be TRBD2 (6 bases). The CDR3 extends over 15 amino acids. Germline V gene sequence: CDR1 SGHVT, CDR2 SQSDAQ. The CDR3 bases are TGTGCCAGCAGCGTAGCGGCAGGTCGGCAAGAGACCCAGTACTCC. This encodes CASSVAAGRQETQYS.

About this clonotype itself: Compared with germline, one end of the junction differs, possibly owing to a read error. V is TRBV5-4 and J is TRBJ2-7; TRBD2 might be the D (5 bases). The CDR3 covers 13 residues. The V gene's germline CDR1 is SGHNT and CDR2 YYREEE (reference sequence). The CDR3 region is CASSQAESLRQYF. The CDR3 DNA reads as TGCGCCAGCAGCCAAGCGGAATCCCTAAGGCAGTACTTC.

This clonotype was observed once. The chain has TRBV7-9 and TRBJ2-7, with D unresolved. The CDR3 length is 15 residues. V lost 5 bases and J lost 2, with 16 bases in between. The V gene's germline CDR1 is SEHNR and CDR2 FQNEAQ (reference sequence). In DNA, the CDR3 is TGTGCCAGCAGCAAGTCAGAGGAGATAGCCTACGAGCAGTACTTC. Amino acid sequence: CASSKSEEIAYEQYF.

The V gene is TRBV19, the J gene TRBJ2-3; no clear D. Trimming pared 1 base from V and 2 bases from J, leaving 7 bases between. This CDR3 is 14 amino acids long. Germline V gene sequence: CDR1 LNHDA, CDR2 SQIVND (reference sequence). The CDR3: CASSIGSVTDTQYF. Written as DNA, the CDR3 is TGTGCCAGTAGTATAGGTTCCGTCACAGATACGCAGTATTTT.

The chain recombines TRBV20-1 with TRBJ2-1; 10 nucleotides match TRBD2. From germline, CDR1 is DFQATT and CDR2 SNEGSKA (reference sequence). V lost 1 base to trimming and J lost 0 bases; unmatched junction nucleotides: 3. The CDR3 runs to 16 residues. CDR3 loop: CSARGLAGNSYNEQFF. Written as DNA, the CDR3 is TGCAGTGCTAGAGGACTAGCGGGCAACTCCTACAATGAGCAGTTCTTC.

The V gene is TRBV5-1, the J gene TRBJ1-4; D unresolved. CDR1 is SGHRS and CDR2 is YFSETQ in the germline V gene. The CDR3 extends over 13 amino acids. V lost 8 bases, J lost 8 bases, and 16 bases lay in between. CDR3 protein: CARRMGMEEKLFF. CDR3 nucleotides: TGCGCCAGACGCATGGGGATGGAGGAAAAACTGTTTTTT. Together with reference TRBV5-1 and TRBJ1-4, the CDR3 gives the full variable domain: KAGVTQTPRYLIKTRGQQVTLSCSPISGHRSVSWYQQTPGQGLQFLFEYFSETQRNKGNFPGRFSGRQFSNSRSEMNVSTLELGDSALYLCARRMGMEEKLFFGSGTQLSVL.

This clonotype was observed many times. The chain has TRBV5-6 and TRBJ1-2; a possible D gene is TRBD1 (5 bases). CDR1 SGHDT and CDR2 YYEEEE come from the germline V gene. The V end lost 4 bases, the J end lost 14 bases, and 15 bases lay between the germline ends. The CDR3 runs to 11 residues. The CDR3, as DNA: TGTGCCAGCAGCCTCCCGCAGGGAGTAACCTTC. It yields the protein CASSLPQGVTF.

This clonotype was counted at least ten times. The chain combines TRBV5-1 with TRBJ2-3, with D uncertain. V shed 5 bases and J shed 3 bases, with 4 bases lying between them. From germline, CDR1 is SGHRS and CDR2 YFSETQ. This CDR3 comprises 11 residues. Written as DNA, the CDR3 is TGCGCCAGCAGTATGACAGATACGCAGTATTTT. Translated, it gives CASSMTDTQYF.

This clonotype has ten or more counts. The chain uses TRBV7-2 and TRBJ1-4, with D possibly matching TRBD1 (5 bases). V lost 1 base to trimming and J lost 10 bases, with 10 bases between them. The CDR3 covers 13 residues. The germline gives CDR1 SGHTA, CDR2 FQGNSA. The DNA of the CDR3 is TGTGCCAGCAGCTTAGGTCAGGGCGGAAAACTGTTTTTT. This codes for CASSLGQGGKLFF.

The chain couples TRBV10-3 to TRBJ1-3; no clear D. There are 15 residues in the CDR3. Germline-derived CDR1 and CDR2 are ENHRY and SYGVKD. V lost 10 bases, J lost 0 bases, and 16 bases lay in between. CDR3: CASTSEQNSGNTIYF. The CDR3 DNA is TGTGCCAGCACCTCGGAGCAGAACTCTGGAAACACCATATATTTT.

The chain carries TRBV12-3 or TRBV12-4 and TRBJ2-7; 12 positions agree with TRBD2. CDR3 length: 15 amino acids. The J segment lost 2 bases and the V segment lost 7 bases, leaving 6 bases of the junction unmatched. The CDR3: CASMFRTSGAYEQYF. The CDR3 DNA sequence: TGTGCCAGCATGTTTCGGACTAGCGGGGCCTACGAGCAGTACTTC.

The V and J genes are TRBV15 and TRBJ2-7, with D tentatively TRBD2 (5 bases). This CDR3 is built from 15 residues. The V end lost 5 bases, the J end lost 1 base, and 15 bases lay between the germline ends. The germline gives CDR1 LNHNV, CDR2 YYDKDF (reference sequence). The CDR3 reads CATSGWTQTSYEQYF. The CDR3 DNA follows: TGTGCCACCAGCGGGTGGACTCAAACTTCCTACGAGCAGTACTTC.

The rearrangement joins TRBV20-1 to TRBJ2-3, with D unresolved. The germline CDR1 and CDR2 sequences are DFQATT and SNEGSKA (reference sequence). V lost 1 base and J lost 4, with 6 bases in between. The CDR3 extends over 12 amino acids. The CDR3 region has the DNA TGCAGTGCTAGAGTGTTCGCAGATACGCAGTATTTT. Translating gives CSARVFADTQYF.

This sequence joins TRBV7-3 and TRBJ2-3, with no clear D. The CDR3 contains 13 residues. CDR1 is SGHTA, CDR2 FQGTGA, per germline. Trimming cost V 5 bases and J 8 bases, with 14 bases left between them. The CDR3 nucleotides are TGTGCCAGCAGCCAGGACCCTGAGTCTACGCAGTATTTT. Translated, it gives CASSQDPESTQYF.

In its sample, this clonotype was seen many times. The J gene is TRBJ1-2, the V gene TRBV19, with a weak D call TRBD1 (6 bases). The CDR3 sequence is 15 residues long. Trimming took 3 bases from V and 0 from J, leaving 11 bases between them. Germline V gene data show CDR1 as LNHDA and CDR2 as SQIVND (reference sequence). The DNA of the CDR3 is TGTGCCAGTAGTATTCGGGACACCGCTAACTATGGCTACACCTTC. Its protein product is CASSIRDTANYGYTF.

V is TRBV24-1 and J is TRBJ1-1; TRBD1 aligns across 7 bases. J gave up 3 bases and V 4 bases, and 13 bases lay outside the gene matches. This CDR3 has 17 amino acids. CDR1 KGHDR and CDR2 SFDVKD come from the germline V gene. The CDR3, as DNA: TGTGCCACCAGTGACCTTGCTTATGGGCAGGGGGACACTGAAGCTTTCTTT. Protein product: CATSDLAYGQGDTEAFF.

This chain connects TRBV7-3 to TRBJ2-1; 9 bases fit TRBD2. Germline V gene lookup returns CDR1 SGHTA and CDR2 FQGTGA. V trimming: 6 bases; J trimming: 13 bases; junction bases outside the gene matches: 7. CDR3 length equals 12 residues. The CDR3 here is CASSSSGDNQFF. DNA for the CDR3: TGTGCCAGCAGTTCTAGCGGGGACAACCAGTTCTTC. The whole variable domain, filled in from reference TRBV7-3 and TRBJ2-1, reads GAGVSQTPSNKVTEKGKYVELRCDPISGHTALYWYRQSLGQGPEFLIYFQGTGAADDSGLPNDRFFAVRPEGSVSTLKIQRTERGDSAVYLCASSSSGDNQFFGPGTRLTVL.